The 30 T cell receptor beta chains below all came from one sample that was sequenced in a study of T cells generated in artificial thymic organoids. TCRalpha and TCRbeta libraries were amplified separately by semi-nested PCR with TRAC or TRBC reverse primers. From the 5' RACE reads, TCRdb called clonotypes with MiXCR, one entry per CDR3 protein. Of approximately 2,500 distinct CDR3 sequences listed, about 11% were seen once; the top ten hold roughly 2.7%. The sample consisted of naive CD8+ T cells from the thymus. The subset: CD3+TCRalphabeta+CD8SP T cells; for blood, CD45RO-CCR7+ naive CD8+ T cells. The receptors originated from a human donor who gave cord blood stem cells for thymic organoid culture, a cardiac surgery patient who gave postnatal thymus, or a blood donor (not recorded which).

This clonotype is medium-sized (0.01 to 0.1%) within its sample. The genes are TRBV4-1 and TRBJ2-3, with D maybe TRBD2 (6 bases). Trimming removed 0 bases from V and 0 bases from J, with 7 bases in between. This CDR3 comprises 15 residues. In germline, CDR1 is MGHRA, CDR2 YSYEKL. CDR3 protein: CASSQEEGSTDTQYF. CDR3 DNA: TGCGCCAGCAGCCAAGAGGAGGGGAGCACAGATACGCAGTATTTT.

This clonotype is labeled as medium-sized. The chain recombines TRBV7-9 with TRBJ2-7; 15 bases match TRBD2. Germline CDR1 SEHNR, CDR2 FQNEAQ (reference sequence). With 5 bases clipped from V and 3 bases from J, the junction kept 17 bases outside the gene matches. The CDR3 extends over 20 amino acids. The CDR3 region has the DNA TGTGCCAGCAGCCGGGGCAAGGGACTAGCGGGAGGCTTAAACCTCTACGAGCAGTACTTC. It yields the protein CASSRGKGLAGGLNLYEQYF.

This clonotype was observed a handful of times. The chain uses TRBV15 and TRBJ1-5; no clear D. The CDR3 has 14 residues. Trimming cost V 2 bases and J 0 bases, with 5 bases left between them. Looked up from germline, CDR1 is LNHNV and CDR2 is YYDKDF (reference sequence). The CDR3 DNA reads as TGTGCCACCAGCAGATCGTATAGCAATCAGCCCCAGCATTTT. Amino acids: CATSRSYSNQPQHF. Filled out from reference TRBV15 and TRBJ1-5, the complete variable domain reads DAMVIQNPRYQVTQFGKPVTLSCSQTLNHNVMYWYQQKSSQAPKLLFHYYDKDFNNEADTPDNFQSRRPNTSFCFLDIRSPGLGDTAMYLCATSRSYSNQPQHFGDGTRLSIL.

This clonotype qualifies as medium-sized. The V call is TRBV12-3 or TRBV12-4, the J call TRBJ2-3; possible D gene TRBD1, 5 bases. This CDR3 is 14 amino acids long. The V and J ends lost 3 bases and 4 bases respectively, with 11 bases between them. The DNA of the CDR3 is TGTGCCAGCAGTTTTCAGGGTAACCCAGATACGCAGTATTTT. The encoded protein is CASSFQGNPDTQYF.

In its sample, this clonotype was seen a few times. V gene TRBV27 combines with J gene TRBJ2-3; D is unclear. The V gene lost 5 bases and the J gene lost 2 bases, with 5 bases spanning the gap. The germline V gene encodes CDR1 MNHEY and CDR2 SMNVEV (reference sequence). The CDR3 sequence is 12 residues long. The CDR3 coding sequence is TGTGCCAGCAGTCCTTCCACAGATACGCAGTATTTT. Amino acid sequence: CASSPSTDTQYF.

By share of the sample, this clonotype is medium-sized (0.01 to 0.1%). The rearrangement joins TRBV29-1 to TRBJ2-7; D is possibly TRBD1 or TRBD2 (5 bases each). The germline V gene has CDR1 SQVTM and CDR2 ANQGSEA. V lost 3 bases and J 3 bases, leaving 15 bases between the germline ends. This CDR3 contains 14 residues. The CDR3 loop reads CSVETAEPIYEQYF. CDR3 nucleotides: TGCAGCGTTGAGACAGCGGAGCCGATCTACGAGCAGTACTTC.

In its sample, this clonotype was seen a few times. J is TRBJ2-7 and V is TRBV12-3 or TRBV12-4; tentatively, D is TRBD1 (6 bases). The CDR3 spans 14 residues. Between the trimmed V and J ends, which lost 3 bases and 4 bases, there was a span of 13 bases. CDR3 region: CASSFRGRVYEQYF. For the CDR3, the DNA is TGTGCCAGCAGTTTCAGGGGCAGGGTTTACGAGCAGTACTTC.

By sample fraction, this clonotype is medium-sized. The V gene is TRBV27, the J gene TRBJ1-4; 7 bases fit TRBD1. V gave up 8 bases and J gave up 8 bases; unmatched junction bases: 32. This CDR3 region has 21 residues. Germline V gene lookup returns CDR1 MNHEY and CDR2 SMNVEV (reference sequence). The CDR3 nucleotides read TGTGCCAGCGGCAGCCGAAGATACGACCGAGAAACAGGGGCGGCAAGGGAAAAACTGTTTTTT. It encodes CASGSRRYDRETGAAREKLFF.

This chain joins TRBV27 and TRBJ2-2, with 10 bases lining up with TRBD2. The CDR3 totals 18 residues. J gave up 7 bases and V 3 bases, and 14 bases lay outside the gene matches. Looked up from germline, CDR1 is MNHEY and CDR2 is SMNVEV (reference sequence). Written as DNA, the CDR3 is TGTGCCAGCAGTTTGCTGGCTAGCGGGAGCGGTTGGGGCGGGGAGCTGTTTTTT. Amino acid sequence: CASSLLASGSGWGGELFF.

By frequency in the sample, this clonotype is medium-sized. V gene TRBV5-1 combines with J gene TRBJ1-2, with D tentatively TRBD1 (5 bases). V was shortened by 7 bases and J by 11 bases, with 18 bases between the two germline ends. The CDR3 sequence is 12 residues long. Germline V gives CDR1 SGHRS, CDR2 YFSETQ. This CDR3 is CASRGGAPSYTF. In DNA form, the CDR3 reads TGCGCCAGCCGCGGGGGAGCTCCCTCTTACACCTTC.

This clonotype is deemed medium-sized. V usage is TRBV15 and J usage is TRBJ1-4; D is ambiguous. Trimming cost V 1 base and J 0 bases, with 12 bases left between them. CDR1 is LNHNV, CDR2 YYDKDF, per germline (reference sequence). This CDR3 is built from 17 residues. The CDR3, as DNA: TGTGCCACCAGCAGAGTCGGGGTCGGTGCAACTAATGAAAAACTGTTTTTT. Protein: CATSRVGVGATNEKLFF.

This clonotype is labeled as large. This rearrangement joins TRBV12-3 or TRBV12-4 to TRBJ2-5; the match to TRBD2 covers 10 bases. With V trimmed by 6 bases and J by 7 bases, 5 bases remained unmatched. The CDR3 totals 13 residues. The CDR3 DNA sequence: TGTGCCAGCAGCCCTAGCGGGGGTGGGACCCAGTACTTC. This encodes CASSPSGGGTQYF.

By share, this clonotype counts as medium-sized (0.01 to 0.1%). The chain uses TRBV7-8 and TRBJ1-1, with a possible D match to TRBD1 (5 bases). The germline gives CDR1 SGHVS, CDR2 FQNEAQ. This CDR3 spans 14 amino acids. V lost 5 bases and J lost 11, with 21 bases in between. The chain's CDR3 is CASSPLIRGLNAFF. CDR3 coding DNA: TGTGCCAGCAGCCCCCTGATTCGGGGCCTGAATGCTTTCTTT. Based on the CDR3 plus reference TRBV7-8 and TRBJ1-1, the full variable domain is GAGVSQSPRYKVAKRGQDVALRCDPISGHVSLFWYQQALGQGPEFLTYFQNEAQLDKSGLPSDRFFAERPEGSVSTLKIQRTQQEDSAVYLCASSPLIRGLNAFFGQGTRLTVV.

This clonotype is categorized as medium-sized (0.01 to 0.1%). The genes are TRBV5-1 and TRBJ1-2; D is unresolved. Trimming removed 2 bases from V and 4 bases from J, with 12 bases in between. The CDR3 is 14 amino acids. The germline V gene has CDR1 SGHRS and CDR2 YFSETQ. The CDR3 here is CASSFGPRGYGYTF. In nucleotides, the CDR3 is TGCGCCAGCAGCTTTGGACCCCGGGGCTATGGCTACACCTTC.

This clonotype qualifies as medium-sized. The J gene is TRBJ2-2, the V gene TRBV6-1; the D gene is possibly TRBD2 (6 bases). In germline, CDR1 is MNHNS, CDR2 SASEGT. Deletions cut 8 bases from V and 2 bases from J, with 15 bases between. The CDR3 length is 15 residues. CDR3 bases: TGTGCCAGCTGGGTACTAGCAGCTAACACCGGGGAGCTGTTTTTT. Its protein is CASWVLAANTGELFF.

This clonotype is medium-sized by share. The V and J genes are TRBV27 and TRBJ1-1; D is possibly TRBD1 (5 bases). V was trimmed by 3 bases and J by 6 bases, leaving 14 bases between them. Germline loops: CDR1 MNHEY, CDR2 SMNVEV (reference sequence). This CDR3 contains 14 residues. The CDR3 reads CASSLWGWGAEAFF. CDR3 nucleotides: TGTGCCAGCAGTTTGTGGGGATGGGGGGCTGAAGCTTTCTTT.

This clonotype is judged medium-sized. The chain links TRBV5-1 to TRBJ2-3; 12 bases map to TRBD2. This CDR3 contains 15 residues. Germline V gene sequence: CDR1 SGHRS, CDR2 YFSETQ. The ends lost 0 bases at V and 5 bases at J; junction bases unmatched: 1. The CDR3 reads CASSLELAGGDTQYF. In nucleotides, the CDR3 is TGCGCCAGCAGCTTGGAACTAGCGGGAGGAGATACGCAGTATTTT. The whole variable domain, filled in from reference TRBV5-1 and TRBJ2-3, reads KAGVTQTPRYLIKTRGQQVTLSCSPISGHRSVSWYQQTPGQGLQFLFEYFSETQRNKGNFPGRFSGRQFSNSRSEMNVSTLELGDSALYLCASSLELAGGDTQYFGPGTRLTVL.

This clonotype was seen more than once but under ten times. This chain links TRBV6-1 with TRBJ2-2, with 10 nucleotides matching TRBD1. Germline V gene data show CDR1 as MNHNS and CDR2 as SASEGT. J was trimmed by 3 bases and V by 6 bases; bases with no gene match: 4. The CDR3 consists of 15 residues. The CDR3 sequence: CASRGTGEDTGELFF. CDR3 sequence (DNA): TGTGCCAGCAGGGGGACAGGGGAAGACACCGGGGAGCTGTTTTTT.

This chain links TRBV10-3 with TRBJ2-1, with D perhaps TRBD2 (7 bases). V lost 4 bases, J lost 9 bases, and 13 bases lay in between. The CDR3 is 13 amino acids. Germline CDR1 reads ENHRY; CDR2 reads SYGVKD. CDR3 DNA sequence: TGTGCCATCAGTGTACTAGGGGGGGCTGAGCAGTTCTTC. Translating it yields CAISVLGGAEQFF.

This clonotype is judged medium-sized. The chain couples TRBV4-1 to TRBJ2-3, with 7 bases fitting TRBD1. The germline V gene has CDR1 MGHRA and CDR2 YSYEKL. J was trimmed by 2 bases and V by 6 bases; bases with no gene match: 5. The CDR3 runs 14 residues. Written as DNA, the CDR3 is TGCGCCAGCAGTGACAGGGAATACACAGATACGCAGTATTTT. This gives the protein CASSDREYTDTQYF.

By share, this clonotype ranks as medium-sized (0.01 to 0.1%). J is TRBJ1-5 and V is TRBV6-5; 10 positions match TRBD1. There are 15 residues in the CDR3. V lost 6 bases to trimming and J lost 4 bases; unmatched junction nucleotides: 6. Germline V gene sequence: CDR1 MNHEY, CDR2 SVGAGI. CDR3 nucleotide sequence: TGTGCCAGCAGAACCAGGACAGGGGGAAATCAGCCCCAGCATTTT. Protein product: CASRTRTGGNQPQHF.

The V and J genes are TRBV10-3 and TRBJ1-5; 8 bases align to TRBD1. With V trimmed by 2 bases and J by 3 bases, 3 bases remained unmatched. CDR3 length equals 15 residues. Germline V gene lookup returns CDR1 ENHRY and CDR2 SYGVKD. The CDR3 here is CAISERTGNNQPQHF. The CDR3 DNA reads TGTGCCATCAGTGAGAGGACAGGGAACAATCAGCCCCAGCATTTT.

The chain carries TRBV4-1 and TRBJ1-1; D not certain. Germline lookup yields CDR1 MGHRA and CDR2 YSYEKL. The CDR3 runs 13 residues. V lost 1 base and J lost 5, with 8 bases in between. The CDR3 is CASSQGRSTEAFF. CDR3 nucleotide sequence: TGCGCCAGCAGCCAAGGTCGGAGTACTGAAGCTTTCTTT.

This clonotype was observed a few times. The chain couples TRBV11-2 to TRBJ2-2; no definite D call. The length of the CDR3 is 15 residues. Germline V gene sequence: CDR1 SGHAT, CDR2 FQNNGV. V lost 5 bases to trimming and J lost 1 base, with 11 bases between them. CDR3: CASSEAFLNTGELFF. DNA of the CDR3: TGTGCCAGCAGCGAAGCCTTTCTGAACACCGGGGAGCTGTTTTTT.

This clonotype has only a few counts. The chain uses TRBV12-3 or TRBV12-4 and TRBJ1-1; a possible D gene is TRBD1 (5 bases). This CDR3 spans 13 amino acids. V was shortened by 7 bases and J by 8 bases, with 17 bases between the two germline ends. The CDR3 bases are TGTGCCAGCACCTTGGGGAGGGGCACCGAAGCTTTCTTT. Protein: CASTLGRGTEAFF.

The chain recombines TRBV12-3 or TRBV12-4 with TRBJ2-3; D might be TRBD1 (6 bases). The CDR3 is made up of 16 amino acids. With 0 bases removed from V and 5 bases from J, the gap between germline ends came to 15 bases. The CDR3 nucleotides are TGTGCCAGCAGTTTAGCGCGGGCGGAACAGGGAGATACGCAGTATTTT. It encodes CASSLARAEQGDTQYF.

This clonotype is large within its sample. The genes are TRBV12-3 or TRBV12-4 and TRBJ2-3, with unresolved D. V lost 0 bases and J lost 0, with 4 bases in between. There are 14 residues in the CDR3. The CDR3 region has the DNA TGTGCCAGCAGTTTAGCTACTAGCACAGATACGCAGTATTTT. It codes for CASSLATSTDTQYF.

This chain connects TRBV9 to TRBJ1-1; 8 bases are a match to TRBD1. Germline assignment: CDR1 SGDLS and CDR2 YYNGEE. This CDR3 has 17 residues. J gave up 10 bases and V 4 bases, and 21 bases lay outside the gene matches. The CDR3 nucleotides are TGTGCCAGCAGCCCTAGTAGTGAGCACAGGGGGGAGTTCGGAGCTTTCTTT. It is translated as CASSPSSEHRGEFGAFF.

This clonotype is medium-sized within its sample. The rearrangement links TRBV4-1 to TRBJ1-1; D might be TRBD1 (6 bases). Germline assignment: CDR1 MGHRA and CDR2 YSYEKL. The length of the CDR3 is 15 residues. The V end was cut by 2 bases, the J end by 5 bases, with 15 bases between. The chain's CDR3 is CASSQRTGSGTEAFF. The CDR3 DNA reads as TGCGCCAGCAGCCAACGCACAGGGTCGGGTACTGAAGCTTTCTTT.

By share, this clonotype ranks as medium-sized (0.01 to 0.1%). The chain links TRBV19 to TRBJ2-1; D not certain. V was shortened by 6 bases and J by 4 bases, with 16 bases between the two germline ends. Germline CDR1 LNHDA, CDR2 SQIVND (reference sequence). The CDR3 extends over 15 amino acids. The DNA for the CDR3 is TGTGCCAGTAGCCTAGGGCCTAGAGGATACAATGAGCAGTTCTTC. Its protein is CASSLGPRGYNEQFF.